The sequence of this T cell receptor (beta chain) was determined in a study of blood T cell repertoires in COVID-19 (dated by TCRdb to about 2020). Some background on the complete study: Collaborator samples came from the United States, Italy and Spain and covered acute and convalescent phases of COVID-19. The material from the prospective study consisted of cDNA or gDNA derived from T cells, B-cell-depleted T cells, or PBMCs. Subjects who had been exposed to COVID-19, were actively infected with it, or had recovered from it provided the deeply sampled blood TCRbeta repertoires that made up the dataset. A freely available public database, intended as a resource for researchers studying the immune response to SARS-CoV-2, is where the repertoires were released. The samples were drawn from the first 160 participants of the ongoing ImmuneRACE study and from roughly 1,300 subjects provided by 6 global collaborators. A de-identified subject ID, COVID-19 status, age in years and sex were almost always included in the sample metadata. HLA class I and class II types, where available, came from metadata supplied by the sample provider rather than from assay-based typing.

Worth noting for this clone: The clone's antigen remains unknown. Per-base quality was not reported, and no clone a single base away is much larger than it.

Via the germline V gene, CDR1 is MNHEY and CDR2 SVGAGI. V and J lose 6 bases and 7 bases, and a span of 9 bases separates them. From its cysteine to its phenylalanine, the CDR3 spans 11 amino acids. Only CDR3 DNA remains: 33 bases, in frame from the first base. The paper's findings and limits, for the study overall: How much clinical and demographic metadata was included differed by source and by participant, and the metadata was provided uncurated.

The immunoSEQ Assay, a bias-controlled multiplex PCR, was used to amplify TCRbeta CDR3 regions from genomic DNA. The authors' analysis ran thus. The number of nucleated cells in each sample was estimated from the amplification of reference gene primers within the assay. To quantify the absolute abundance of each unique TCRbeta CDR3 rearrangement, sequence reads were collapsed and filtered. Productive Simpson clonality was computed per sample as the square root of Simpson's diversity index over productive rearrangements. Drawn from immuneACCESS, this table holds only the in-frame rearrangements with V and J called that TCRdb kept. Clones are partly lost; checked studies trace under half to an unresolved V gene and leave the rest unexplained. V and J calls and clone size are copied from that table; D and trimming were computed from the DNA. This sample comprises around 130,000 clones, under 85% of them detected only once. Of the sample, approximately 12% falls within the top ten clones.

The collaborating institutions used their own protocols to collect whole blood in K2EDTA tubes. Collaborator samples were shipped for TCRbeta analysis as frozen whole blood, isolated PBMCs, or DNA extracted from either sample type. The rearranged chain carries TRBV6-5 and TRBJ1-2; confidence is insufficient to name the D gene. This receptor was taken from a woman in her fifties or sixties with acute or convalescent COVID-19. The sequenced sample consisted of peripheral blood. The bases read TGTGCCAGCAGGGGCGAGTTTGGCTACACCTTC. This encodes CASRGEFGYTF.